This TCR beta chain was observed in a study of blood T cell repertoires in COVID-19. This CDR3 is 12 amino acids long. The germline V gene has CDR1 MNHEY and CDR2 SVGAGI. Trimming left V 7 bases short and J 3 bases short, with 9 bases between. Study processing details: Reference gene primer amplification gave nucleated cell count estimates. Generated by immunoSEQ multiplex PCR, the TCRdb table keeps only in-frame clones and is missing some. The V and J calls and the clone size are those of that table, but D and trimming were determined from the DNA. The sample has over 250,000 clones; around 87% are singletons. Everyone who took part was roughly 18 to 89 years old, and they came from 20 to 25 US areas.

The chain combines TRBV6-5 with TRBJ1-2, with D hard to call. The sequence was collected from a woman aged 18-29 years who had recovered from COVID-19. Sample: PBMCs or T cells enriched from blood (not recorded which). In nucleotides, the CDR3 is TGTGCCAGCAATTCGGGAGACTATGGCTACACCTTC. Amino acids: CASNSGDYGYTF.